These 8 T cell receptor beta chains originate from one sample sequenced in a study of T cells in Graves' hyperthyroidism and ophthalmopathy. The source material, RNA transcripts, was used to amplify TCR beta CDR3 regions. The TCR CDR3 first-round RT-PCR relied on the HTBI primer set. MiXCR was run by TCRdb on the multiplex PCR reads, yielding one entry per CDR3 protein. The profile covers hundreds of thousands of distinct CDR3 sequences, with roughly 15% appearing a single time and approximately 12% taken by the ten largest. The sequenced material came from blood. The receptors shown here come from a woman in her forties or fifties with Graves' ophthalmopathy.

This clonotype was counted ten times or more. This chain uses TRBV7-9 with TRBJ1-1; 9 bases map to TRBD1. Germline CDR1 and CDR2: SEHNR and FQNEAQ (reference sequence). CDR3 size: 14 residues. Trimming cost V 5 bases and J 4 bases; bases outside gene matches: 5. This chain's CDR3 is CASSVQGARTEAFF. As DNA, the CDR3 is TGTGCCAGCAGCGTACAGGGGGCGCGCACTGAAGCTTTCTTT.

This clonotype was counted between two and nine times. The chain recombines TRBV10-3 with TRBJ1-1; D is perhaps TRBD1 (6 bases). Germline V gene data show CDR1 as ENHRY and CDR2 as SYGVKD. V gave up 10 bases and J gave up 2 bases, with 17 bases separating them. CDR3 length equals 14 residues. This CDR3 reads CASTAYRDNTEAFF. The CDR3 nucleotides read TGTGCCAGCACGGCCTACAGGGACAACACTGAAGCTTTCTTT.

This clonotype was seen ten or more times. The rearrangement links TRBV5-4 to TRBJ1-1; 7 nucleotides agree with TRBD1. V lost 5 bases and J lost 0; bases outside the gene matches: 7. The CDR3 loop spans 15 amino acids. The germline V gene encodes CDR1 SGHNT and CDR2 YYREEE (reference sequence). CDR3 region: CASREAGTVNTEAFF. The DNA for the CDR3 is TGTGCCAGCAGGGAAGCCGGGACAGTGAACACTGAAGCTTTCTTT.

This clonotype was recorded many times. J is TRBJ1-1 and V is TRBV7-2; D is perhaps TRBD1 (5 bases). V gave up 4 bases and J gave up 7 bases, with 16 bases separating them. This CDR3 spans 14 amino acids. CDR1 is SGHTA, CDR2 FQGNSA, per germline. CDR3 nucleotides: TGTGCCAGCAGCTCCGCTCGGGGGGAGGGTGAAGCTTTCTTT. Amino acids: CASSSARGEGEAFF.

This clonotype was observed many times. This chain links TRBV28 with TRBJ2-4; D remains unclear. Germline V gene lookup returns CDR1 MDHEN and CDR2 SYDVKM. This CDR3 is built from 16 residues. V was trimmed by 5 bases and J by 1 base, leaving 15 bases between them. This CDR3 is CASSPRSAGAKNIQYF. The DNA of the CDR3 is TGTGCCAGCAGTCCGCGCTCCGCTGGGGCCAAAAACATTCAGTACTTC.

This clonotype came up a few times. V gene TRBV7-9 combines with J gene TRBJ2-2; possibly TRBD1 for D (5 bases). The germline gives CDR1 SEHNR, CDR2 FQNEAQ (reference sequence). The CDR3 is 11 residues long. The CDR3 region is CAGANTGELFF. CDR3 bases: TGTGCTGGGGCAAACACCGGGGAGCTGTTTTTT.

This clonotype was detected many times. The chain has TRBV28 and TRBJ2-1; TRBD2 matches 13 bases. V shed 10 bases, J shed 7 bases, and the junction held 10 bases outside the gene matches. The CDR3 runs 15 residues. CDR1 and CDR2 (germline): MDHEN, SYDVKM. The CDR3 nucleotides read TGTGCCATTGAACCCGGGACTAGCGGGACAAATGAGCAGTTCTTC. Encoded protein: CAIEPGTSGTNEQFF.

The rearrangement joins TRBV20-1 to TRBJ2-6, with 9 bases that match TRBD2. V gave up 0 bases and J gave up 0 bases; unmatched junction bases: 6. CDR1 and CDR2 (germline): DFQATT, SNEGSKA (reference sequence). The CDR3 is 18 residues long. The CDR3 nucleotides read TGCAGTGCTAGAGATTCGGCGGGAGGGCGCTCTGGGGCCAACGTCCTGACTTTC. Translating it yields CSARDSAGGRSGANVLTF.